A single sample gave rise to the 5 T cell receptor beta chains below, sequenced in a study of shared clonotypes between healthy human individuals. Assay used: immunoSEQ multiplex PCR; TCRdb lists only in-frame clones, some missing. This table has around 2,000,000 clones, about 95% appearing once. Material: naive CD4+ T cells sorted from blood. The subset here: CD45RA+ positively selected. These receptors were collected from a man younger than 35 in good health.

The rearrangement links TRBV7-9 to TRBJ2-5; D possibly uses TRBD1 or TRBD2 (6 bases each). The germline gives CDR1 SEHNR, CDR2 FQNEAQ (reference sequence). V lost 5 bases and J lost 2, with 15 bases in between. The CDR3 loop spans 15 amino acids. CDR3 nucleotides: TGTGCCAGCAGCCTACGAGGGGGGTTTCAAGAGACCCAGTACTTC. Translation gives CASSLRGGFQETQYF.

The chain joins TRBV7-6 to TRBJ2-1; D is uncertain. The CDR3 extends over 14 amino acids. Germline CDR1 and CDR2: SGHVS and FNYEAQ. Deletions cut 2 bases from V and 5 bases from J, with 10 bases between. CDR3 bases: TGTGCCAGCAGCTTATTCTCCACCGACAATGAGCAGTTCTTC. Translated: CASSLFSTDNEQFF.

This sequence joins TRBV30 and TRBJ2-7; TRBD1 or TRBD2 may be the D gene (5 bases each). CDR1 and CDR2 from the germline V gene are GTSNPN and SVGIG (reference sequence). V was trimmed by 1 base and J by 1 base, leaving 14 bases between them. The CDR3 sequence is 15 residues long. The CDR3 loop reads CAWSESGAGSYEQYF. Written as DNA, the CDR3 is TGTGCCTGGAGTGAGTCCGGGGCTGGTTCCTACGAGCAGTACTTC.

The chain has TRBV5-6 and TRBJ2-3; 7 positions agree with TRBD2. Germline CDR1 reads SGHDT; CDR2 reads YYEEEE. The CDR3 consists of 13 residues. V lost 0 bases and J lost 8; bases outside the gene matches: 3. The CDR3 DNA follows: TGTGCCAGCAGCTTGGCCTCTAGCGGTACGCAGTATTTT. Translating it yields CASSLASSGTQYF.

The chain couples TRBV6-1 to TRBJ2-1; 9 positions match TRBD2. Germline V lookup: CDR1 MNHNS, CDR2 SASEGT. This CDR3 contains 15 residues. The V and J ends lost 3 bases and 10 bases, in that order; junction bases with no gene match: 10. CDR3 nucleotides: TGTGCCAGCAGTGACGGATGGCTAGCGGGGTTGGAGCAGTTCTTC. This encodes CASSDGWLAGLEQFF.